Following are 7 T cell receptor beta chains from one sample sequenced in a study of post-analysis software for immune sequencing data. Regarding the study as a whole: Roughly 5 TRBV segments, including TRBV5-6, TRBV5-1 and TRBV20-1, were more frequent in patients than controls.

Their specific antigens are unknown. Tagging with unique molecular identifiers was a feature of the TCR beta cDNA libraries. TCRdb reanalysed the PCR reads using MiXCR and keeps one entry per CDR3 protein. This table holds approximately 350,000 distinct CDR3 sequences, less than 40% found once. Sequenced: blood. The receptors here all came from a girl aged 10-17 years with multiple sclerosis.

There are a few counts of this clonotype. The V gene is TRBV4-1, the J gene TRBJ2-7; 9 nucleotides agree with TRBD2. The CDR3 consists of 16 residues. Looked up from germline, CDR1 is MGHRA and CDR2 is YSYEKL. V lost 4 bases to trimming and J lost 3 bases; unmatched junction nucleotides: 10. The DNA for the CDR3 is TGCGCCAGCAGCCGAGCGGGGGGCCTCAATTACTACGAGCAGTACTTC. Its translation is CASSRAGGLNYYEQYF.

The chain recombines TRBV20-1 with TRBJ2-7; D is perhaps TRBD2 (6 bases). V was cut by 1 base and J by 7 bases, with 17 bases left in between. CDR3 length equals 14 residues. Germline V gene sequence: CDR1 DFQATT, CDR2 SNEGSKA (reference sequence). CDR3 region: CSARVLGAGNEQYF. In nucleotides, the CDR3 is TGCAGTGCTAGAGTCCTTGGGGCGGGAAATGAGCAGTACTTC.

This clonotype occurred a few times. The chain links TRBV30 to TRBJ2-7; 8 bases are a match to TRBD2. The J call is doubtful: the DNA matches TRBJ2-5 better. Germline CDR1 and CDR2: GTSNPN and SVGIG (reference sequence). The CDR3 runs 14 residues. This CDR3 reads CAWSLQAGEETQYF. As DNA, the CDR3 is TGTGCCTGGAGTCTCCAAGCGGGGGAGGAGACCCAGTACTTC.

This clonotype was seen a handful of times. The genes are TRBV20-1 and TRBJ1-2; 9 nucleotides match TRBD1. CDR1 is DFQATT, CDR2 SNEGSKA, per germline (reference sequence). There are 14 residues in the CDR3. J was trimmed by 2 bases and V by 6 bases; bases with no gene match: 7. The CDR3 reads CSAGGTGGNYGYTF. The CDR3 DNA follows: TGCAGTGCCGGCGGTACAGGGGGCAACTATGGCTACACCTTC.

V is TRBV6-1 and J is TRBJ1-5; possible D gene TRBD1, 5 bases. The V end lost 8 bases, the J end lost 5 bases, and 16 bases lay between the germline ends. Germline lookup yields CDR1 MNHNS and CDR2 SASEGT. The CDR3 totals 14 residues. The CDR3 DNA reads TGTGCCAGCTCACGGGGACTGTCCGATCAGCCCCAGCATTTT. Its translation is CASSRGLSDQPQHF.

This clonotype was detected only once. The chain employs TRBV27 and TRBJ2-7; 11 nucleotides match TRBD2. The germline gives CDR1 MNHEY, CDR2 SMNVEV (reference sequence). The CDR3 spans 16 residues. V lost 5 bases and J lost 0; bases outside the gene matches: 6. This CDR3 reads CASSPWTSGHSYEQYF. The CDR3 DNA follows: TGTGCCAGCAGTCCCTGGACTAGCGGGCACTCCTACGAGCAGTACTTC.

The chain carries TRBV10-3 and TRBJ1-4, with TRBD1 matching 11 bases. Germline V gives CDR1 ENHRY, CDR2 SYGVKD. The junction had 7 bases not matched to a gene; V was cut back by 3 bases and J by 7 bases. CDR3 size: 16 residues. The CDR3 sequence: CAISDPGTGGGEKLFF. The CDR3, as DNA: TGTGCCATCAGTGACCCGGGGACAGGGGGGGGTGAAAAACTGTTTTTT.